This TCR beta chain was captured in a study of OX40 agonist ivuxolimab in advanced cancers. Regarding the study as a whole: Researchers report that CD8+ T cells had, on average, more expanded clones than CD4+.

Points on this clone: Its antigen is not known.

Data came from immunoSEQ multiplex PCR; TCRdb stores just in-frame clones and leaves some out. The table records more than 30,000 clones, about 81% of them present only once. Germline V gene data show CDR1 as MNHNY and CDR2 as SVGAGI (reference sequence). The CDR3 consists of 12 residues. V was clipped by 6 bases and J by 7 bases; unmatched bases: 3. This TCR was recovered from an adult with an advanced solid tumor such as melanoma, head and neck, liver or kidney cancer. This sequence joins TRBV6-6 and TRBJ1-5; 7 bases fit TRBD1. This specimen consisted of CD4+ or CD8+ T cells sorted from blood, obtained in a trial of the OX40 agonist ivuxolimab. CDR3 loop: CASSPGGQPQHF. In DNA, the CDR3 is TGTGCCAGCAGCCCAGGGGGGCAGCCCCAGCATTTT.